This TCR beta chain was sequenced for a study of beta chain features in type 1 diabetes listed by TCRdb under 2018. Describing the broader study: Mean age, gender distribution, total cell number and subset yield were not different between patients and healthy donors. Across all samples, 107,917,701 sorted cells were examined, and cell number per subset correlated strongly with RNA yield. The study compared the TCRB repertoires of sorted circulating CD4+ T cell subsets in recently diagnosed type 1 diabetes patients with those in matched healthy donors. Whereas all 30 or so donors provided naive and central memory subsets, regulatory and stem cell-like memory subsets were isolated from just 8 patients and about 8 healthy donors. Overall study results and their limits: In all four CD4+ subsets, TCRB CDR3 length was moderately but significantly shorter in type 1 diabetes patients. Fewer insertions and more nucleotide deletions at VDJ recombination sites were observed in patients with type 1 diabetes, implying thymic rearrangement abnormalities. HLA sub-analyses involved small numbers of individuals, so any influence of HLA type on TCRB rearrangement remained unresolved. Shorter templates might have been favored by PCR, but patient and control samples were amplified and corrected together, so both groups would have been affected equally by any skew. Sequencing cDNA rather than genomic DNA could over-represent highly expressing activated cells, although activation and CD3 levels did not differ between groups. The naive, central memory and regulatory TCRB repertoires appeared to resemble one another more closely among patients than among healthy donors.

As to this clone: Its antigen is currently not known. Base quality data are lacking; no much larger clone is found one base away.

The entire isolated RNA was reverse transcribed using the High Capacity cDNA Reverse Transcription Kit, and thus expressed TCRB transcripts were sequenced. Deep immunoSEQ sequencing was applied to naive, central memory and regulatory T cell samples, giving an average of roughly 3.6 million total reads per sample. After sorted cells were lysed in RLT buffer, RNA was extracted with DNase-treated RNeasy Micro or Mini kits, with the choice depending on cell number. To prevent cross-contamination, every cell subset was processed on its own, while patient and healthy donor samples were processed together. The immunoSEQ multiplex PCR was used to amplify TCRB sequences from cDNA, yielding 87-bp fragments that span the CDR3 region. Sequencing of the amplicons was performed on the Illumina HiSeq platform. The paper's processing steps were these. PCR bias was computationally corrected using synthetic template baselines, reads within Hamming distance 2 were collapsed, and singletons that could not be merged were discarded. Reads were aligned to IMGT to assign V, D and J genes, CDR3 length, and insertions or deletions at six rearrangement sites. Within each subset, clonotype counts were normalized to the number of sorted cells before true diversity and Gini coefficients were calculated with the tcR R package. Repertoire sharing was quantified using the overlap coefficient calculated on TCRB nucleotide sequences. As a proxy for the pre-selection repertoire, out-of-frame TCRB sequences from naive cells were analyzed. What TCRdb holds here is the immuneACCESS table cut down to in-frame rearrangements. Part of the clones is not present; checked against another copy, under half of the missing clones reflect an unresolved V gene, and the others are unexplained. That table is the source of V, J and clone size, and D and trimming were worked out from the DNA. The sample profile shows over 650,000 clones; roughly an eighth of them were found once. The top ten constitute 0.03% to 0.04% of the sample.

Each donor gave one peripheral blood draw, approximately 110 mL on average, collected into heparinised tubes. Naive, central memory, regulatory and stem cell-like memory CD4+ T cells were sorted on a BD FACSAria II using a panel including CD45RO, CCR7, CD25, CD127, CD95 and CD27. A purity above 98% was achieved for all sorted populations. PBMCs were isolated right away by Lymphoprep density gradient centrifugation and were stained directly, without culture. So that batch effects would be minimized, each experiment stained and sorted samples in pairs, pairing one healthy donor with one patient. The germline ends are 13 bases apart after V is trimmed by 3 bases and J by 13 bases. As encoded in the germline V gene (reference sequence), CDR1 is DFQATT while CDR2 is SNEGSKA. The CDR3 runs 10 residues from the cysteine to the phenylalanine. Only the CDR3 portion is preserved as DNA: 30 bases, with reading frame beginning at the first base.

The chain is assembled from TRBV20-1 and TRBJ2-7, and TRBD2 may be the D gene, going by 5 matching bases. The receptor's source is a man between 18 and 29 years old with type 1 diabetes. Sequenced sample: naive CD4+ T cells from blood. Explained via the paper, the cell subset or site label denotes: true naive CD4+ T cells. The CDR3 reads CSASYAGVYF. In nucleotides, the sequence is TGCAGTGCTAGTTACGCCGGGGTCTACTTC.